This T cell receptor beta chain was observed in a study of CD8 T cells in ankylosing spondylitis. Study observations and caveats: Previous work reported some of these motif variants in the synovial fluid and blood of reactive arthritis. The study identified a TCR beta motif of under 10 highly homologous variants that appeared characteristic of ankylosing spondylitis blood. CD8+ cells made up the disease-linked clones, which were relatively rare in peripheral blood. Disease-linked clones were reportedly significantly enriched in matched ankylosing spondylitis synovial fluid.

This clonotype came up many times. Its antigen remains unknown. TCRdb ran MiXCR on the 5' RACE reads and lists one entry per CDR3 protein. The sample shows some 240,000 distinct CDR3 sequences, more than 20% of them seen only once. The receptor was isolated from a male donor with ankylosing spondylitis or in good health (not recorded which). Sequenced input: blood, either unsorted or a sorted T cell fraction (not recorded which).

The CDR3 nucleotides are TGTGCCAGCAGTCCGAGGGACAGGGGGCGCCAAGAGACCCAGTACTTC. This encodes CASSPRDRGRQETQYF. The V call is TRBV12-3 or TRBV12-4, the J call TRBJ2-5; 12 positions agree with TRBD1. J lost 1 base, V lost 5 bases, and 5 bases had no gene match. This CDR3 spans 16 amino acids.